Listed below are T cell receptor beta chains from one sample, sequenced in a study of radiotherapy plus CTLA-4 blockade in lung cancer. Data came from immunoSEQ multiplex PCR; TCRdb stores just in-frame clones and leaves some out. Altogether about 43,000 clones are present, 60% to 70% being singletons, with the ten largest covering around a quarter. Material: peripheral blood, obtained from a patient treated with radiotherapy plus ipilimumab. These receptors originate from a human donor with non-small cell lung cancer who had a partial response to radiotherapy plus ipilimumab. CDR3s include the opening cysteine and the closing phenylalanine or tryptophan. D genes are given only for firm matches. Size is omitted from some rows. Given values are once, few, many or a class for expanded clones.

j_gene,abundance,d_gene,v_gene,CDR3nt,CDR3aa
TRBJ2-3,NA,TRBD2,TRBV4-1,TGCGCCAGCAGCCAAGATCCCGCGGGGGGGGTATATACGCAGTATTTT,CASSQDPAGGVYTQYF
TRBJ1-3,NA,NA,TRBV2,TGTGCCAGCAATGAGTTTCTCTCTGGAAACACCATATATTTT,CASNEFLSGNTIYF
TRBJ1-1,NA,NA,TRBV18,TGTGCCAGCTCTCAAAGAGGGGGGGCTGTTGAAGCTTTCTTT,CASSQRGGAVEAFF
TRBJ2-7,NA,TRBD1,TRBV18,TGTGCCAGCTCACCGCTACGACAGGGAGTCTACGAGCAGTACTTC,CASSPLRQGVYEQYF
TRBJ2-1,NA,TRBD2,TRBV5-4,TGTGCCAGCAGCTTGTACGGGGGGGCCGTATACAATGAGCAGTTCTTC,CASSLYGGAVYNEQFF
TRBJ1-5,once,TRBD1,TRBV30,TGTGCCTGCCCCAAGGGGTCGATCCACCAGGGGGGAAACAATCAGCCCCAGCATTTT,CACPKGSIHQGGNNQPQHF
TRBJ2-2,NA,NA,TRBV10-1,TGCGCCAGCAGTCGGACTACAACCGGGGAGCTGTTTTTT,CASSRTTTGELFF
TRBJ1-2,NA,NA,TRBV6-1,TGTGCCAGCAGTCCGACCCCTAGACAGCACGGCTACACCTTC,CASSPTPRQHGYTF
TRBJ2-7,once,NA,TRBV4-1,TGCGCCAGCAGCCAAGTGCAACCTACCCGGGTAAACACCTACGAGCAGTACTTC,CASSQVQPTRVNTYEQYF
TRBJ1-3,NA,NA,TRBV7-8,TGTGCCAGCAGCATAGGCGGGGGGCAAGGAAACACCATATATTTT,CASSIGGGQGNTIYF
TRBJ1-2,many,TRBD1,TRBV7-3,TGTGCCAGCAGCCAAAGGGACAGGGGGAACTATGGCTACACCTTC,CASSQRDRGNYGYTF
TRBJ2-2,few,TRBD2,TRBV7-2,TGTGCCAGCAGCCTCTTAGCGGGGGGGATTAACACCGGGGAGCTGTTTTTT,CASSLLAGGINTGELFF
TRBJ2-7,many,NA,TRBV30,TGTGCCTGGAGTGGGAGGGACTCCTACGAGCAGTACTTC,CAWSGRDSYEQYF
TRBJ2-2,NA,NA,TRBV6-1,TGTGCCAGCAGTTATATTTCAGACACCGGGGAGCTGTTTTTT,CASSYISDTGELFF
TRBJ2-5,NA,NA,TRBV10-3,TGTGCCATCAGGGAGGGACAGCAAGAGACCCAGTACTTC,CAIREGQQETQYF
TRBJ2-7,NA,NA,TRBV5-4,TGTGCCAGCAGCCCGGGGTCCCTTGTAGAGCAGTACTTC,CASSPGSLVEQYF
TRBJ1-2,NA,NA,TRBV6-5,TGTGCCAGCAGTTCGGGGGAAAACTATGGCTACACCTTC,CASSSGENYGYTF
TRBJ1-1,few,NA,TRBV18,TGTGCCAGCTCACCGAGCATGAACACTGAAGCTTTCTTT,CASSPSMNTEAFF
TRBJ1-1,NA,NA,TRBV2,TGTGCCAGCAGTCTCGCTATGAACACTGAAGCTTTCTTT,CASSLAMNTEAFF
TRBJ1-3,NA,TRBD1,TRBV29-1,TGCAGCGTCGGACAGGCCCCCGGAGACACCATATATTTT,CSVGQAPGDTIYF
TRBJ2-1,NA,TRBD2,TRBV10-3,TGTGCCGCTGGGGGAGGGAGAGTATACAATGAGCAGTTCTTC,CAAGGGRVYNEQFF
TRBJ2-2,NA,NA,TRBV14,TGTGCCAGGCCCCGAACAGGGGGAGGGACTGACGACGGGGAGCTGTTTTTT,CARPRTGGGTDDGELFF
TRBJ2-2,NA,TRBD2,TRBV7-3,TGTGCCAGCAGCTTAATCGGGAGGCCGGGGGAGCTGTTTTTT,CASSLIGRPGELFF
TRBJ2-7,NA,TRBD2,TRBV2,TGTGCCAGCAGTGAAGGACTAGCGGGGTTTAGGGTATACGAGCAGTACTTC,CASSEGLAGFRVYEQYF
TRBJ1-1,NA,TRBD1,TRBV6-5,TGTGCCAGCAGTTCCCCGGGACAGGGGTTGAACACTGAAGCTTTCTTT,CASSSPGQGLNTEAFF
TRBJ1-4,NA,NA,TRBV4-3,TGCGCCAGCAGCCAGCGTGGGGGCGATGAAAAACTGTTTTTT,CASSQRGGDEKLFF
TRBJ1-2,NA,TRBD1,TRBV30,TGTGCCTGGGACAGGGCCAGGGGCTATGGCTACACCTTC,CAWDRARGYGYTF
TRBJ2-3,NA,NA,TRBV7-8,TGTGCCAGCAGCCCTCTCGGCACAGATACGCAGTATTTT,CASSPLGTDTQYF
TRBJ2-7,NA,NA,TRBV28,TGTGCCAGCAGTTTAACCGGACTCCGCGAGGCCTACGAGCAGTACTTC,CASSLTGLREAYEQYF
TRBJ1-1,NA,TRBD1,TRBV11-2,TGTGCCAGCAGCCCGAGACGCGGACAGGGGGCGGTCACTGAAGCTTTCTTT,CASSPRRGQGAVTEAFF
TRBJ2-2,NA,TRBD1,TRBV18,TGTGCCAGCTCACCCGGGACAGGGGACACCGGGGAGCTGTTTTTT,CASSPGTGDTGELFF
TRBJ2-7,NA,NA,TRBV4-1,TGCGCCAGCAGCCATACAACAACAGGGTCACTCTACGAGCAGTACTTC,CASSHTTTGSLYEQYF
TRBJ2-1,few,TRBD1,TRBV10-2,TGCGCCAGACCGGGACAGGGGTCCTACAATGAGCAGTTCTTC,CARPGQGSYNEQFF
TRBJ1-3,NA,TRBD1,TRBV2,TGTGCCAGCGCGGCTCCAGAAACCGGGACAGGGCGGGTAAACACCATATATTTT,CASAAPETGTGRVNTIYF
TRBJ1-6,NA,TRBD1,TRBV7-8,TGTGCCAGCAGCCTCAGACAGGGTCGAAATTCACCCCTCCACTTT,CASSLRQGRNSPLHF
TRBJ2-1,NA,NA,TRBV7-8,TGTGCCAGCAGCACAACTAGCAGAAGCTCCTACAATGAGCAGTTCTTC,CASSTTSRSSYNEQFF
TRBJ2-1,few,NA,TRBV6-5,TGTGCCAGCAGCCCCCCCCAGCGCAATGAGCAGTTCTTC,CASSPPQRNEQFF
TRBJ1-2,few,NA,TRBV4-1,TGCGCCAGCAGCCTTACTTACGGGGGAGTCTATGGCTACACCTTC,CASSLTYGGVYGYTF
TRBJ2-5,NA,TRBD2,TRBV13,TGTGCCAGCAGCTTACGAACTAGCGGGGCGACCCAGTACTTC,CASSLRTSGATQYF
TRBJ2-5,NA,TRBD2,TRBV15,TGTGCCACCAGCAGAGAAGGGAGGGTGACCCAGTACTTC,CATSREGRVTQYF
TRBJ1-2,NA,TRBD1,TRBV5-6,TGTGCCAGCAGTAAGGACAGGTTTCCTGGCTACACCTTC,CASSKDRFPGYTF
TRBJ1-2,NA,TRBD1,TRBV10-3,TGTGCCACCGCCCGGGACAGGGAGAGTGTCTATGGCTACACCTTC,CATARDRESVYGYTF
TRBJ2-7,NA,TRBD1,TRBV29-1,TGCAGCGTGTTGGGACAGTCAGCCTACGAGCAGTACTTC,CSVLGQSAYEQYF
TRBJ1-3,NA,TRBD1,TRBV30,TGTGCCTGGAGTGGGACGGGACAGGCCATATCTGGAAACACCATATATTTT,CAWSGTGQAISGNTIYF
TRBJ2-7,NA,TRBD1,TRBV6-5,TGTGCCAGCAGTTACTCTGGACAGGGGGGCTACGAGCAGTACTTC,CASSYSGQGGYEQYF
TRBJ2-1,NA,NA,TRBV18,TGTGCCAGCTCACCCCCGACAGCCGGGGGCTCCTACAATGAGCAGTTCTTC,CASSPPTAGGSYNEQFF
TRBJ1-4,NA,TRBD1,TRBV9,TGTGCCAGCAGCGTCTCGGGACAGGGTACGGAAAAACTGTTTTTT,CASSVSGQGTEKLFF
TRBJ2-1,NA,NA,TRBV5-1,TGCGCCAGCAGCGTCGGACAGAACAATGAGCAGTTCTTC,CASSVGQNNEQFF
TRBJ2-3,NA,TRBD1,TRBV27,TGTGCCAGCAAAGGGGCAGGGGGAGATACGCAGTATTTT,CASKGAGGDTQYF
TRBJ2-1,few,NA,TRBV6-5,TGTGCCAGCAGGCCCACTTGGAATGAGCAGTTCTTC,CASRPTWNEQFF
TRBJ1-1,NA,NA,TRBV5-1,TGCGCTCGGGACACTGAAGCTTTCTTT,CARDTEAFF
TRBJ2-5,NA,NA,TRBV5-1,TGCGCCAGCGGCCTTTCAGAGACCCAGTACTTC,CASGLSETQYF
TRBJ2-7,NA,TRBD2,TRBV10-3,TGTGCCATCAGTGAATCGGGAGGAACCGGGTACGAGCAGTACTTC,CAISESGGTGYEQYF
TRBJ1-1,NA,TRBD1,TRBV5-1,TGCGCCAGCGAACCCACTCCGGGACAGGAAGCTTTCTTT,CASEPTPGQEAFF
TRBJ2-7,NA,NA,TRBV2,TGTGCCAGCAGTATGTGGACTTCTTCGGTGGTTTCCTACGAGCAGTACTTC,CASSMWTSSVVSYEQYF